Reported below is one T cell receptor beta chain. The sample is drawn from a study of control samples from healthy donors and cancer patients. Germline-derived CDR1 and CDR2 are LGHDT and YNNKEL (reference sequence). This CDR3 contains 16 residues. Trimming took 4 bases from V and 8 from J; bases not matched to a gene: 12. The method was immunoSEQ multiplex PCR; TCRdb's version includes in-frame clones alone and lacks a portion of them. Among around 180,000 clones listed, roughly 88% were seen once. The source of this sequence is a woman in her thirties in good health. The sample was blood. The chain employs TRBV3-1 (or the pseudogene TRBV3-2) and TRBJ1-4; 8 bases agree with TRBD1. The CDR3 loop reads CASSRQGSRNKEKLFF. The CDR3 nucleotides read TGTGCCAGCAGCCGACAGGGGAGCCGGAATAAGGAAAAACTGTTTTTT.